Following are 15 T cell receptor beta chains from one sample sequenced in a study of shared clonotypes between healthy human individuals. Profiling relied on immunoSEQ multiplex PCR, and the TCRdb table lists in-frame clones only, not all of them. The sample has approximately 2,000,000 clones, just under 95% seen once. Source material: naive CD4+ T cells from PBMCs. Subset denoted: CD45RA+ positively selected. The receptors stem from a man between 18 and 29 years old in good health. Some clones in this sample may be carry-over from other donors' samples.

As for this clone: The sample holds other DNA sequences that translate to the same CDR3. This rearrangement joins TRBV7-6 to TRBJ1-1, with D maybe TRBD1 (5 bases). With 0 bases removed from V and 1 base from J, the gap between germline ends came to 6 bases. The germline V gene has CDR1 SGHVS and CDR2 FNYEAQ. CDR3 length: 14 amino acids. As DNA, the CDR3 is TGTGCCAGCAGCTTAGCTACAGGGAACACTGAAGCTTTCTTT. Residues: CASSLATGNTEAFF.

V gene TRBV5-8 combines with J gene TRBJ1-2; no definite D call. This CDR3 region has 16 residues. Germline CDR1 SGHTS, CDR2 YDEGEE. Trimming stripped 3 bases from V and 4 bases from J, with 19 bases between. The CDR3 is CASSWARNQWGYGYTF. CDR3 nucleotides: TGTGCCAGCAGCTGGGCCCGGAATCAATGGGGCTATGGCTACACCTTC.

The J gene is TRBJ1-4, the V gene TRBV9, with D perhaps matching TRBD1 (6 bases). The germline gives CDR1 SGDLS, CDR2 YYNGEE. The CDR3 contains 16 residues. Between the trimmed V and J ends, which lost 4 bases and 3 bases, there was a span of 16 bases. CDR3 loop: CASSPAGAVSNEKLFF. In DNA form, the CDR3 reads TGTGCCAGCAGCCCCGCGGGGGCGGTTTCTAATGAAAAACTGTTTTTT.

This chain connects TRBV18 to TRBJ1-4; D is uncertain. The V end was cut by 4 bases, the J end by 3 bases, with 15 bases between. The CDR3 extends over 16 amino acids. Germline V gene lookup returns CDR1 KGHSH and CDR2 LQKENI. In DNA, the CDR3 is TGTGCCAGCTCACGTCAGAGTCAGGACGCTAATGAAAAACTGTTTTTT. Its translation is CASSRQSQDANEKLFF.

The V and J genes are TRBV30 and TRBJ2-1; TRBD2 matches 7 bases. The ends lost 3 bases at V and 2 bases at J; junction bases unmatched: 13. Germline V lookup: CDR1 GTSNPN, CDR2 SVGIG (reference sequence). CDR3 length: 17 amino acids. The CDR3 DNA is TGTGCCTGGAGCGCTCGGACTTTTAGCGGGCCCTACAATGAGCAGTTCTTC. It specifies CAWSARTFSGPYNEQFF.

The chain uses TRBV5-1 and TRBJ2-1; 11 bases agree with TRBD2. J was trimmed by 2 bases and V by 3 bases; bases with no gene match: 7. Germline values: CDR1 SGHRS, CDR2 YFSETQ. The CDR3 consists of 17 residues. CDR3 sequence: CASSSPIAGGAYNEQFF. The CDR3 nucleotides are TGCGCCAGCAGCTCCCCTATAGCGGGAGGGGCCTACAATGAGCAGTTCTTC.

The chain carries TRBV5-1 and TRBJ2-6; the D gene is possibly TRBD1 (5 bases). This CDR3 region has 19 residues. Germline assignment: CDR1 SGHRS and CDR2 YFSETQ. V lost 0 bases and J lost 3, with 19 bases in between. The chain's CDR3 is CASSLEMRPGIGGANVLTF. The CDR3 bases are TGCGCCAGCAGCTTGGAAATGCGTCCAGGGATTGGTGGGGCCAACGTCCTGACTTTC.

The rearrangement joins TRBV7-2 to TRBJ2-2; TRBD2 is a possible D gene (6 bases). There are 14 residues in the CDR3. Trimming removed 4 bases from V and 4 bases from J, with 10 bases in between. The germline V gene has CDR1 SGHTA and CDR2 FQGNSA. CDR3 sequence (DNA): TGTGCCAGCAGCTACGCTAGCGCCACCGGGGAGCTGTTTTTT. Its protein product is CASSYASATGELFF.

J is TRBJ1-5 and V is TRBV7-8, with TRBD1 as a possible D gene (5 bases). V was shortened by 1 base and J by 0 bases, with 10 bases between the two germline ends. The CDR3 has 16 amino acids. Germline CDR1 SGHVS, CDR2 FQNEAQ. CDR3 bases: TGTGCCAGCAGCTTAGTGGCAGGGTCTAGCAATCAGCCCCAGCATTTT. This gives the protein CASSLVAGSSNQPQHF.

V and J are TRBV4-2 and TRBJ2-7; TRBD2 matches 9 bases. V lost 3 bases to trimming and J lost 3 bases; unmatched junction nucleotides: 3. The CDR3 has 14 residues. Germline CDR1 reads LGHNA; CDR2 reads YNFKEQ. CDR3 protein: CASSQTSGYYEQYF. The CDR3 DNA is TGTGCCAGCAGCCAGACTAGCGGATACTACGAGCAGTACTTC.

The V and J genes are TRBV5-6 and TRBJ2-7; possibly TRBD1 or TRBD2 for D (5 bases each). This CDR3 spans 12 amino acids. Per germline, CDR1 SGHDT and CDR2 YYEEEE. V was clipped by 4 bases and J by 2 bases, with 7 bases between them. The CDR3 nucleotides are TGTGCCAGCAGCATGGGGGCCTACGAGCAGTACTTC. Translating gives CASSMGAYEQYF.

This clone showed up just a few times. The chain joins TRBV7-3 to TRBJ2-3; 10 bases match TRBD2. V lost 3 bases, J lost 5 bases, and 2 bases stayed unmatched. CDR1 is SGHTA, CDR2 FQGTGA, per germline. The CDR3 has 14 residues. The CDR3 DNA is TGTGCCAGCAGCTTGGGACTAGCGCAAGATACGCAGTATTTT. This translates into CASSLGLAQDTQYF.

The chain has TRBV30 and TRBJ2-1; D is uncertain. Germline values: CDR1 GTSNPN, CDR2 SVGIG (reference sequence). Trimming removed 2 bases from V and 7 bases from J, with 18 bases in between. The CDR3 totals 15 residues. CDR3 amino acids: CAWSPGQTRRNEQFF. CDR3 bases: TGTGCCTGGAGTCCGGGCCAAACGAGGCGGAATGAGCAGTTCTTC.

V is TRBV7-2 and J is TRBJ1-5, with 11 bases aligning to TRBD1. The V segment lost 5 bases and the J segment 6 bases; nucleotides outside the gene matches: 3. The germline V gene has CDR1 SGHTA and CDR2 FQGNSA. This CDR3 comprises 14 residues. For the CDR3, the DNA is TGTGCCAGCAGCGAAGGGACAGGGGGTCAGCCCCAGCATTTT. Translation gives CASSEGTGGQPQHF.

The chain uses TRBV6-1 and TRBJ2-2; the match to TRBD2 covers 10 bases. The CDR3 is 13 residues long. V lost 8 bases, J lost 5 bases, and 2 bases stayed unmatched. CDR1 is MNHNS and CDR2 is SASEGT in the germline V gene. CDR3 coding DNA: TGTGCCAGCCCGGGACTAGCGACCGGGGAGCTGTTTTTT. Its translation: CASPGLATGELFF.